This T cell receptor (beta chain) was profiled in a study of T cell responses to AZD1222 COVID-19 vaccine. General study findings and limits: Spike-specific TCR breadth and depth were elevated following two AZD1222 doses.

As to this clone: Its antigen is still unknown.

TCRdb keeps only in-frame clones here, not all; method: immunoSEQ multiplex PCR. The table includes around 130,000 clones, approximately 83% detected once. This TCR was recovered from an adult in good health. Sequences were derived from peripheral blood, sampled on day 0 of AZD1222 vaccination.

The CDR3 DNA is TGTGCCAGCAGCCGCCCTCTAAAGACAGGGACTCTTTCACCCCTCCACTTT. This gives the protein CASSRPLKTGTLSPLHF. The J gene is TRBJ1-6, the V gene TRBV11-2; 7 positions match TRBD1. The CDR3 spans 17 residues. CDR1 is SGHAT, CDR2 FQNNGV, per germline. V lost 5 bases and J lost 9; bases outside the gene matches: 16. The full variable domain, its missing parts supplied by reference TRBV11-2 and TRBJ1-6, is EAGVAQSPRYKIIEKRQSVAFWCNPISGHATLYWYQQILGQGPKLLIQFQNNGVVDDSQLPKDRFSAERLKGVDSTLKIQPAKLEDSAVYLCASSRPLKTGTLSPLHFGNGTRLTVT.